The rows below give T cell receptor beta chains drawn from one sample of a study of blood T cell repertoires in COVID-19. Libraries were prepared by immunoSEQ multiplex PCR; TCRdb keeps only in-frame clonotypes and omits some of them. The table has more than 200,000 clones, around 78% seen once; the top ten hold approximately 2.5%. Sequencing was done on a sample of peripheral blood. Receptors were obtained from a woman between 65 and 79 years old with active or convalescent COVID-19. Each CDR3 is given without its conserved first and last residue. Not all rows give a size; the values are once, few, many and, for expanded clones, a class.

>TRBJ2-7|NA|TRBV19|12
ASSMTGGLFEQY
>TRBJ2-1|NA|TRBV30|18
AWSVLGTSGRHSSYNEQF
>TRBJ1-2|once|TRBV30|11
AWSVTGADGYT
>TRBJ1-1|NA|TRBV9|12
ASSVAAGGGLAF
>TRBJ2-2|NA|TRBV6-4|13
ASSDSGLYTGELF
>TRBJ2-3|NA|TRBV28|13
ASSLRYRPVDTQY
>TRBJ2-7|NA|TRBV10-3|10
ALRDRIYEQY
>TRBJ2-1|NA|TRBV28|13
ASSLHRGGTPEQF
>TRBJ1-3|NA|TRBV7-3|13
ASSLIYGTGNTIY
>TRBJ1-4|NA|TRBV4-2|13
ASSSPTGLNEKLF
>TRBJ1-1|few|TRBV7-9|12
ASMTGTGNTEAF
>TRBJ1-2|NA|TRBV3-1/TRBV3-2|14
ASSSGTGDGRYGYT
>TRBJ2-7|NA|TRBV13|15
ASSPTPGLALSYEQY
>TRBJ2-5|NA|TRBV7-2|14
ASTWGSGGAEETQY
>TRBJ1-4|once|TRBV19|11
ASSISVNEKLF
>TRBJ2-2|NA|TRBV2|12
ASKRIPNTGELF
>TRBJ2-4|once|TRBV21-1|9
ASNPGQIQY
>TRBJ2-2|NA|TRBV7-2|15
ASSPTRDKINTGELF
>TRBJ2-7|once|TRBV11-2|13
ASSFPQGVSYEQY
>TRBJ2-3|once|TRBV5-3|13
ARSRGLAVTDTQY
>TRBJ2-7|NA|TRBV5-1|10
ASSAQGYEQY
>TRBJ2-3|NA|TRBV5-1|14
ASSFRGSGVGDTQY
>TRBJ1-6|once|TRBV28|14
ASRGMSQGYNSPLH
>TRBJ1-5|NA|TRBV28|12
ASKTGHSNQPQH
>TRBJ2-5|NA|TRBV19|12
ASSGLGNQETQY
>TRBJ1-6|NA|TRBV7-2|14
ASSLQGGSYNSPLH
>TRBJ2-7|NA|TRBV7-8|12
ASTPPRLPYEQY
>TRBJ2-3|NA|TRBV28|15
ASSLAGSSGATDTQY
>TRBJ2-7|NA|TRBV9|14
ASSVLGLAGTNEQY